This T cell receptor beta chain was sequenced in a study of blood T cell repertoires in COVID-19. As for the study in general: Sites across the United States, Italy and Spain contributed samples from acute and convalescent COVID-19. PBMCs, B-cell-depleted T cells, or T cells were the source of the cDNA or gDNA that made up the material.

Profiled with immunoSEQ multiplex PCR; TCRdb holds only in-frame clones, not every one. Seen here are roughly 240,000 clones, around four fifths observed once, and the top ten hold about 4.3%. CDR1 is SNHLY and CDR2 is FYNNEI in the germline V gene. The CDR3 sequence is 13 residues long. V was shortened by 7 bases and J by 4 bases, with 11 bases between the two germline ends. The chain employs TRBV2 and TRBJ1-5; TRBD1 is a possible D gene (5 bases). Sequenced material: peripheral blood. This clonotype was obtained from a man aged 55 to 70 who had recovered from COVID-19. CDR3 bases: TGTGCCAGCACCGAGGAGGGGAATCAGCCCCAGCATTTT. It yields the protein CASTEEGNQPQHF.